A selection of T cell receptor beta chains follows, all from one sample in a study of blood T cell repertoires in COVID-19. Clones were read by immunoSEQ multiplex PCR, and TCRdb kept only the in-frame ones, dropping some. The sample records about 310,000 clones, approximately 91% being singletons. Input material: PBMCs or T cells enriched from blood (not recorded which). The receptors shown here come from a woman aged 40 to 50 who had recovered from COVID-19. The CDR3 runs from the conserved cysteine through the conserved F or W. D genes are given only for firm matches. Expanded clones are given a class, and other clones once, few, many or no size at all.

d_call j_call cdr3_length clone_size v_call cdr3_aa cdr3_nt
TRBD1 TRBJ2-7 15 once TRBV28 CASRAPGTGPHEQYF TGTGCCAGCAGGGCCCCCGGGACAGGACCTCACGAGCAGTACTTC
NA TRBJ2-7 13 NA TRBV3-1/TRBV3-2 CASSQGGAYEQYF TGTGCCAGCAGCCAAGGGGGAGCTTACGAGCAGTACTTC
TRBD2 TRBJ2-7 14 NA TRBV6-6 CASSYSAGDYEQYF TGTGCCAGCAGTTACTCGGCGGGGGACTACGAGCAGTACTTC
NA TRBJ1-3 14 NA TRBV9 CASSVQGTGNTIYF TGTGCCAGCAGCGTACAGGGGACCGGAAACACCATATATTTT
TRBD2 TRBJ2-1 15 NA TRBV2 CASSSSGNFVDEQFF TGTGCCAGCAGTTCTAGCGGGAATTTCGTCGATGAGCAGTTCTTC
TRBD2 TRBJ2-5 16 NA TRBV7-9 CASSLRREAGRETQYF TGTGCCAGCAGCTTAAGGCGGGAGGCAGGGAGGGAGACCCAGTACTTC
NA TRBJ2-7 14 NA TRBV30 CAWRHRDTTYEQYF TGTGCCTGGAGACACCGGGACACTACCTACGAGCAGTACTTC
TRBD1 TRBJ2-1 17 NA TRBV5-4 CASSPGQGKIAYNEQFF TGTGCCAGCAGCCCTGGACAGGGGAAAATTGCCTACAATGAGCAGTTCTTC
NA TRBJ1-4 14 NA TRBV11-2 CASSFVGKGEKLFF TGTGCCAGCAGCTTTGTGGGGAAGGGGGAAAAACTGTTTTTT
TRBD2 TRBJ2-7 16 NA TRBV18 CASSPPEKTSWYEQYF TGTGCCAGCTCACCACCGGAGAAGACTAGCTGGTACGAGCAGTACTTC
TRBD2 TRBJ2-1 16 NA TRBV7-2 CASSLVAGGRNNEQFF TGTGCCAGCAGCTTAGTAGCGGGGGGGCGTAATAATGAGCAGTTCTTC
NA TRBJ1-3 16 NA TRBV30 CAWSVPRTAVGNTIYF TGTGCCTGGAGTGTACCCCGGACAGCGGTAGGAAACACCATATATTTT
TRBD2 TRBJ2-1 14 NA TRBV3-1/TRBV3-2 CASRGTSGTVEQFF TGTGCCAGCCGCGGGACTAGCGGGACGGTTGAGCAGTTCTTC
TRBD2 TRBJ2-1 16 NA TRBV12-5 CASGLRTSGDYNEQFF TGTGCTAGTGGTCTACGGACTAGCGGGGACTACAATGAGCAGTTCTTC
NA TRBJ2-2 16 NA TRBV7-9 CASSQATLTSTGELFF TGTGCCAGCAGCCAAGCGACACTTACTAGCACCGGGGAGCTGTTTTTT
NA TRBJ2-7 15 NA TRBV15 CATSKGTGSSYEQYF TGTGCCACCAGCAAAGGGACCGGGAGCTCCTACGAGCAGTACTTC
TRBD1 TRBJ1-3 15 NA TRBV19 CASSNTGGSGNTIYF TGTGCCAGTAGTAACACAGGGGGCTCTGGAAACACCATATATTTT
TRBD1 TRBJ1-4 15 NA TRBV11-3 CASSSLTGGYEKLFF TGTGCCAGCAGCTCCCTGACAGGGGGATATGAAAAACTGTTTTTT
NA TRBJ1-4 14 NA TRBV19 CASSIWQGNEKLFF TGTGCCAGTAGTATTTGGCAGGGGAATGAAAAACTGTTTTTT
NA TRBJ1-1 14 NA TRBV29-1 CSVEAGALNTEAFF TGCAGCGTTGAGGCAGGGGCCTTGAACACTGAAGCTTTCTTT
NA TRBJ1-1 16 NA TRBV7-3 CASSLTAWASNTEAFF TGTGCCAGCAGCTTAACGGCGTGGGCTTCGAACACTGAAGCTTTCTTT
NA TRBJ2-3 15 NA TRBV24-1 CATSDSPPGTDTQYF TGTGCCACCAGTGATTCCCCTCCAGGGACAGATACGCAGTATTTT
TRBD2 TRBJ2-1 19 NA TRBV5-1 CASSLEFTSGGANYNEQFF TGCGCCAGCAGCTTGGAATTTACTAGCGGGGGGGCTAACTACAATGAGCAGTTCTTC
TRBD2 TRBJ2-7 13 NA TRBV29-1 CSARTSKDYEQYF TGCAGCGCCAGGACTAGCAAGGACTACGAGCAGTACTTC
NA TRBJ1-4 15 NA TRBV4-2 CASSQGAGGEEKLFF TGTGCCAGCAGCCAAGGGGCGGGTGGGGAGGAAAAACTGTTTTTT
TRBD1 TRBJ1-4 14 NA TRBV19 CASGWTGEDEKLFF TGTGCCAGTGGGTGGACAGGGGAGGACGAAAAACTGTTTTTT
TRBD1 TRBJ2-7 16 NA TRBV9 CASSAGGQGARYEQYF TGTGCCAGCAGCGCCGGGGGACAGGGGGCGAGGTACGAGCAGTACTTC
TRBD1 TRBJ2-7 15 NA TRBV11-3 CASSLMGQGAYEQYF TGTGCCAGCAGCTTAATGGGACAGGGGGCCTACGAGCAGTACTTC
NA TRBJ1-4 15 NA TRBV28 CASSETLATNEKLFF TGTGCCAGCAGTGAGACACTTGCAACTAATGAAAAACTGTTTTTT
TRBD1 TRBJ1-2 15 NA TRBV28 CASSFGAGGTYGYTF TGTGCCAGCAGTTTCGGGGCAGGGGGCACCTATGGCTACACCTTC
TRBD1 TRBJ1-2 15 NA TRBV6-2/TRBV6-3 CASSSPRQGARGYTF TGTGCCAGCAGTTCGCCTAGACAGGGGGCGCGCGGCTACACCTTC